This is a list of T cell receptor beta chains from one sample in a study of blood T cells in healthy people across ages. Each CDR3 protein is one row after TCRdb ran MiXCR on the 5' RACE reads. The table shows around 670,000 distinct CDR3 sequences, with about 30% occurring only once. The sample consisted of blood. Receptors originate from an elderly woman in good health. The CDR3 runs from the conserved cysteine through the conserved F or W. D genes are given only for firm matches. A row's size may be missing; if present it is once, few, many or a size class.

J gene: TRBJ1-4
V gene: TRBV20-1
clone size: .
D gene: .
CDR3 DNA: TGCAGTGCGAGATGGGTGGATGAAAAACGGTTTTTT
CDR3 protein: CSARWVDEKRFF

J gene: TRBJ2-1
V gene: TRBV7-2
clone size: many
D gene: .
CDR3 DNA: TGTGCCAGTCAGCAGATCCGGACTCGTAAGGGTGAGCAGTTCTTC
CDR3 protein: CASQQIRTRKGEQFF

J gene: TRBJ1-1
V gene: TRBV21-1
clone size: few
D gene: .
CDR3 DNA: TGTGCCAGCAGCAAAGAGGGCAGGGAGAACACTGAAGCTTTCTTT
CDR3 protein: CASSKEGRENTEAFF

J gene: TRBJ2-7
V gene: TRBV5-1
clone size: .
D gene: TRBD1
CDR3 DNA: TGCGCCAGCAGCTCCCGGGACAGGGGAAGGAACGAGCAGTACTTC
CDR3 protein: CASSSRDRGRNEQYF

J gene: TRBJ1-4
V gene: TRBV3-1
clone size: few
D gene: .
CDR3 DNA: TGTGCCAGCAGCCAGTATGACCGGGCCCGGGGTGAAAAACTGTTTTTT
CDR3 protein: CASSQYDRARGEKLFF

J gene: TRBJ2-5
V gene: TRBV20-1
clone size: .
D gene: TRBD1
CDR3 DNA: TGCAGTGCCAAAGACAGGGGTGAGACCCAGTACTTC
CDR3 protein: CSAKDRGETQYF

J gene: TRBJ1-1
V gene: TRBV12-3/TRBV12-4
clone size: many
D gene: .
CDR3 DNA: TGTGCCAGCAGTCCACCGACAGGCCCCTCGAACACTGAAGCTTTCTTT
CDR3 protein: CASSPPTGPSNTEAFF

J gene: TRBJ2-1
V gene: TRBV4-2
clone size: many
D gene: TRBD2
CDR3 DNA: TGTGCCAGCAGCCAAGTGGGGGTTACTAGCGGGGGGGTCTCCTACAATGAGCAGTTCTTC
CDR3 protein: CASSQVGVTSGGVSYNEQFF

J gene: TRBJ2-3
V gene: TRBV6-4
clone size: many
D gene: .
CDR3 DNA: TGTGCCAGCAGTGACTACACAGGGGATACGCAGTATTTT
CDR3 protein: CASSDYTGDTQYF

J gene: TRBJ2-5
V gene: TRBV10-3
clone size: .
D gene: TRBD2
CDR3 DNA: TGTGCCATCAGTACTAGCGGGGGCTACAATGAGCAGTACTTC
CDR3 protein: CAISTSGGYNEQYF

J gene: TRBJ2-4
V gene: TRBV7-2
clone size: .
D gene: .
CDR3 DNA: TGTGCCAGCAGCTTAGGTGGGCCGACGGCCATTCAGTACTTC
CDR3 protein: CASSLGGPTAIQYF

J gene: TRBJ2-7
V gene: TRBV20-1
clone size: few
D gene: .
CDR3 DNA: TGCAGTGCTAGAACGACGTGGAACGATGAGCAGTACTTC
CDR3 protein: CSARTTWNDEQYF

J gene: TRBJ2-1
V gene: TRBV12-3/TRBV12-4
clone size: .
D gene: TRBD2
CDR3 DNA: TGTGCCAGCAGGGACTGGCGGGGGGGTCCCAATGAGCAGTTCTTC
CDR3 protein: CASRDWRGGPNEQFF

J gene: TRBJ2-3
V gene: TRBV29-1
clone size: .
D gene: .
CDR3 DNA: TGCAGCGTTTCGGGGGGCCTGAGCGACAGTAGCACAGATACGCAGTATTTT
CDR3 protein: CSVSGGLSDSSTDTQYF

J gene: TRBJ2-1
V gene: TRBV20-1
clone size: many
D gene: .
CDR3 DNA: TGCAGTGCTAGAGTAGCTGGCTCCTACAATGAGCAGTTCTTC
CDR3 protein: CSARVAGSYNEQFF

J gene: TRBJ2-7
V gene: TRBV18
clone size: .
D gene: TRBD1
CDR3 DNA: TGTGCCAGCTCACACGACTTGGGACAGCCCTCCTACGAGCAGTACTTC
CDR3 protein: CASSHDLGQPSYEQYF

J gene: TRBJ2-3
V gene: TRBV10-3
clone size: many
D gene: TRBD1
CDR3 DNA: TGTGCCATTACAACAGGGGATAGCACAGATACGCAGTATTTT
CDR3 protein: CAITTGDSTDTQYF

J gene: TRBJ1-2
V gene: TRBV19
clone size: .
D gene: .
CDR3 DNA: TGTGCCAGTAGTATGCCCCGGCGGGGCTACACCTTC
CDR3 protein: CASSMPRRGYTF

J gene: TRBJ2-7
V gene: TRBV9
clone size: many
D gene: TRBD2
CDR3 DNA: TGTGCCAGCAGCCCGACGGGCGGGAGCTCCTACGAGCAGTACTTC
CDR3 protein: CASSPTGGSSYEQYF

J gene: TRBJ1-4
V gene: TRBV6-6
clone size: .
D gene: TRBD1
CDR3 DNA: TGTGCCAGCAGTCGAGACAGGGCCGCAGAAAAACTGTTTTTT
CDR3 protein: CASSRDRAAEKLFF

J gene: TRBJ2-5
V gene: TRBV5-1
clone size: few
D gene: TRBD2
CDR3 DNA: TGCGCCAGTAAAATCGGCCGGGGACTAGCGCCGAGGGGAACCCAGTACTTC
CDR3 protein: CASKIGRGLAPRGTQYF

J gene: TRBJ2-1
V gene: TRBV27
clone size: many
D gene: .
CDR3 DNA: TGTGCCAGCACCCCGTCGGGGGGCTGGAATGAGCAGTTCTTC
CDR3 protein: CASTPSGGWNEQFF

J gene: TRBJ2-4
V gene: TRBV28
clone size: many
D gene: .
CDR3 DNA: TGTGCCAGCAGTTTAGGGGCAGGATTAGCCAAAAACATTCAGTACTTC
CDR3 protein: CASSLGAGLAKNIQYF

J gene: TRBJ1-2
V gene: TRBV7-2
clone size: many
D gene: .
CDR3 DNA: TGTGCCAGCAGCTTAGGCCAGGTCGCTAACTATGGCTACACCTTC
CDR3 protein: CASSLGQVANYGYTF

J gene: TRBJ2-1
V gene: TRBV20-1
clone size: many
D gene: TRBD2
CDR3 DNA: TGCAGTGCTAGAGAAGAAGCGGGGGTCTACAATGAGCAGTTCTTC
CDR3 protein: CSAREEAGVYNEQFF

J gene: TRBJ2-2
V gene: TRBV27
clone size: few
D gene: .
CDR3 DNA: TGTGCCAGCAGTTTCCAGACGGGCCTGAACACCGGGGAGCTGTTTTTT
CDR3 protein: CASSFQTGLNTGELFF

J gene: TRBJ1-4
V gene: TRBV7-2
clone size: many
D gene: .
CDR3 DNA: TGTGCCAGCAGCCAAATCACGGGGGGCAGCGAAAAACTGTTTTTT
CDR3 protein: CASSQITGGSEKLFF

J gene: TRBJ2-2
V gene: TRBV5-1
clone size: .
D gene: TRBD1
CDR3 DNA: TGCGTCAGCAGCCCTGACAGGGGAGGATCCGGGGAGCTGTTTTTT
CDR3 protein: CVSSPDRGGSGELFF

J gene: TRBJ2-4
V gene: TRBV7-2
clone size: many
D gene: .
CDR3 DNA: TGTGCCAGCAGCTTAGGCCTCCAGCCGGCAAACATTCAGTACTTC
CDR3 protein: CASSLGLQPANIQYF

J gene: TRBJ2-3
V gene: TRBV5-1
clone size: many
D gene: TRBD1
CDR3 DNA: TGCGCCAGCAGCGCTGGGGACAGTAACACAGATACGCAGTATTTT
CDR3 protein: CASSAGDSNTDTQYF

J gene: TRBJ2-1
V gene: TRBV9
clone size: .
D gene: TRBD1
CDR3 DNA: TGTGCCAGCAGCGTCGGGACAGGGTACCATGAGCAGTTCTTC
CDR3 protein: CASSVGTGYHEQFF

J gene: TRBJ2-5
V gene: TRBV6-2/TRBV6-3
clone size: many
D gene: TRBD2
CDR3 DNA: TGTGCCAGCAGCTTGGGACTAGCGGGGGGGACCCAGTACTTC
CDR3 protein: CASSLGLAGGTQYF

J gene: TRBJ2-1
V gene: TRBV9
clone size: many
D gene: .
CDR3 DNA: TGTGCCAGCAGCGTAGAGGTCGGGGGGCCCAATGAGCAGTTCTTC
CDR3 protein: CASSVEVGGPNEQFF

J gene: TRBJ2-7
V gene: TRBV29-1
clone size: .
D gene: .
CDR3 DNA: TGCGGCGTGACAACAGGGATGTACGAGCAGTACTTC
CDR3 protein: CGVTTGMYEQYF

J gene: TRBJ1-5
V gene: TRBV5-6
clone size: .
D gene: .
CDR3 DNA: TGTGCCAGCAGTTCGAGGACCAATCAGCCCCAGCATTTT
CDR3 protein: CASSSRTNQPQHF

J gene: TRBJ2-7
V gene: TRBV6-2/TRBV6-3
clone size: many
D gene: .
CDR3 DNA: TGTGCCAGCAGTATCTCCATAAAGGGACCCCTCGGCGAGCAGTACTTC
CDR3 protein: CASSISIKGPLGEQYF

J gene: TRBJ2-2
V gene: TRBV3-1
clone size: .
D gene: TRBD1
CDR3 DNA: TGTGCCAGCAGCCCGTCAGGGGGCCCGGCCCCGAACACCGGGGAGCTGTTTTTT
CDR3 protein: CASSPSGGPAPNTGELFF

J gene: TRBJ1-1
V gene: TRBV6-5
clone size: few
D gene: .
CDR3 DNA: TGTGCCAGCAGGGGGGGAGCCGGGCCCGTGGGCACTGAAGCTTTCTTT
CDR3 protein: CASRGGAGPVGTEAFF

J gene: TRBJ2-7
V gene: TRBV3-1
clone size: many
D gene: .
CDR3 DNA: TGTGCCAGCAGCTCCTGGGACCTTTCCTACGAGCAGTACTTC
CDR3 protein: CASSSWDLSYEQYF

J gene: TRBJ1-6
V gene: TRBV5-1
clone size: .
D gene: .
CDR3 DNA: TGCGCCAGCAGCTTGGAGTGGAGAGCGAATTCACCCCTCCACTTT
CDR3 protein: CASSLEWRANSPLHF

J gene: TRBJ1-2
V gene: TRBV4-1
clone size: many
D gene: TRBD1
CDR3 DNA: TGCGCCAGCAGCCAGACCGAGGGGGCCTCATTCAGCTACACCTTC
CDR3 protein: CASSQTEGASFSYTF

J gene: TRBJ1-1
V gene: TRBV28
clone size: .
D gene: TRBD1
CDR3 DNA: TGTGCCAGCAGTCCCCGACAGGGGTATTACACTGAAGCTTTCTTT
CDR3 protein: CASSPRQGYYTEAFF

J gene: TRBJ1-2
V gene: TRBV20-1
clone size: many
D gene: .
CDR3 DNA: TGCAGTGTTATGGGCCACCGAAACTATGGCTACACCTTC
CDR3 protein: CSVMGHRNYGYTF

J gene: TRBJ2-3
V gene: TRBV20-1
clone size: many
D gene: TRBD2
CDR3 DNA: TGCAGTGTCTCGCGGGGGAGGAGAAGCACAGATACGCAGTATTTT
CDR3 protein: CSVSRGRRSTDTQYF

J gene: TRBJ1-5
V gene: TRBV7-9
clone size: many
D gene: .
CDR3 DNA: TGTGCCAGCAGCCCCTCCAATCAGCCCCAGCATTTT
CDR3 protein: CASSPSNQPQHF

J gene: TRBJ2-7
V gene: TRBV7-2
clone size: many
D gene: TRBD1
CDR3 DNA: TGTGCCAGCAGCTTAGCGGGACAGTCCCTCTACGAGCAGTACTTC
CDR3 protein: CASSLAGQSLYEQYF

J gene: TRBJ2-1
V gene: TRBV5-1
clone size: .
D gene: .
CDR3 DNA: TGCGCCAGCAGCTTGGAAGTTCGTGGCTCCTACAATGAGCAGTTCTTC
CDR3 protein: CASSLEVRGSYNEQFF

J gene: TRBJ1-1
V gene: TRBV7-2
clone size: few
D gene: .
CDR3 DNA: TGTGCCAGCAGCTTAGCGGGGGGCCGTGGAACTGAAGCTTTCTTT
CDR3 protein: CASSLAGGRGTEAFF

J gene: TRBJ2-1
V gene: TRBV20-1
clone size: many
D gene: .
CDR3 DNA: TGCAGTGCTAGCGGAACGTCAGCCTACAATGAGCAGTTCTTC
CDR3 protein: CSASGTSAYNEQFF

J gene: TRBJ2-1
V gene: TRBV4-1
clone size: few
D gene: .
CDR3 DNA: TGCGCCAGCAGCCAAGTGGTCCGACAGGGATTAGCGGGTGAGCAGTTCTTC
CDR3 protein: CASSQVVRQGLAGEQFF